These T cell receptor beta chains were read from a single sample in a study of T-cell memory formation after mild COVID-19. One entry per CDR3 protein results from TCRdb running MiXCR on the 5' RACE reads. The data contain almost 350,000 distinct CDR3 sequences, about 20% of them singletons. The sequenced sample was PBMCs or a T cell subset sorted from them (not recorded which). The receptors come from a man aged 18 to 35 who had mild COVID-19 (a few samples of this study predate the infection). Cell type and time point are not known. Both conserved end residues are part of each CDR3. The order of the fields is D gene, clone size, V gene, J gene, CDR3 DNA, CDR3 protein. The D gene is left open where the match is weak. Some rows have no size entry. The others give once, few or many, or a class for an expanded clone.

D: .
size: many
V: TRBV20-1
J: TRBJ2-3
DNA: TGCAGTGCTAAGCCCCGTGGGGGGACGTCTGGCACAGATACGCAGTATTTT
CDR3: CSAKPRGGTSGTDTQYF

D: .
size: few
V: TRBV6-6
J: TRBJ1-3
DNA: TGTGCCAGCAGTTACCCTGGGGGGGGAAACACCATATATTTT
CDR3: CASSYPGGGNTIYF

D: TRBD2
size: .
V: TRBV3-1
J: TRBJ2-7
DNA: TGTTCCAGCAGCCCCCCGGGACTATCGACCGAGCAGTACTTC
CDR3: CSSSPPGLSTEQYF

D: .
size: .
V: TRBV4-1
J: TRBJ2-1
DNA: TGCGCCAGCAGCCAAGGAGGGGTCAATGAGCAGTTCTTC
CDR3: CASSQGGVNEQFF

D: .
size: .
V: TRBV12-3/TRBV12-4
J: TRBJ1-1
DNA: TGTGCCAGCAGTAGGAAGGACGGAGATAATGAAGCTTTCTTT
CDR3: CASSRKDGDNEAFF

D: TRBD1
size: few
V: TRBV12-3/TRBV12-4
J: TRBJ2-2
DNA: TGTGCCAGCAGTAAGGGACAGTCAACCGGGGAGCTGTTTTTT
CDR3: CASSKGQSTGELFF

D: .
size: many
V: TRBV12-3/TRBV12-4
J: TRBJ2-7
DNA: TGTGCCATCTCAAGGACTTCGAAAAACGAGCAGTACTTC
CDR3: CAISRTSKNEQYF

D: .
size: .
V: TRBV7-6
J: TRBJ2-3
DNA: TGTGCCAGCAGCGAGGACGGGCATGGAGATACGCAGTATTTT
CDR3: CASSEDGHGDTQYF

D: TRBD2
size: .
V: TRBV7-2
J: TRBJ2-3
DNA: TGTGCCAGCAGCTTAGCACTAGCGGGGGGCCCTAGCACAGATACGCAGTATTTT
CDR3: CASSLALAGGPSTDTQYF

D: TRBD2
size: few
V: TRBV29-1
J: TRBJ2-7
DNA: TGCAGCGTATCGGGACTAGCGGGGTCCTCCTACGAGCAGTACTTC
CDR3: CSVSGLAGSSYEQYF

D: .
size: few
V: TRBV7-2
J: TRBJ2-1
DNA: TGTGCCAGCAGCTTCAGTACGATGCATGAGCAGTTCTTC
CDR3: CASSFSTMHEQFF

D: .
size: .
V: TRBV4-1
J: TRBJ1-5
DNA: TGCGCCAGCAGCGGGACGGTCTATCAGCCCCAGCATTTT
CDR3: CASSGTVYQPQHF

D: TRBD2
size: few
V: TRBV11-2
J: TRBJ2-3
DNA: TGTGCCAGCAGCTCTTGGGGACTAGCGGGGGGGATAAATACGCAGTATTTT
CDR3: CASSSWGLAGGINTQYF

D: .
size: once
V: TRBV18
J: TRBJ2-6
DNA: TGTGCCAGCTCACCCTACGGGGGCGGCTCTGGGGCCAACGTCCTGACTTTC
CDR3: CASSPYGGGSGANVLTF

D: .
size: many
V: TRBV11-3
J: TRBJ2-1
DNA: TGTGCCAGCAGCTTGAACAGGGAGGGTGAGCAGTTCTTC
CDR3: CASSLNREGEQFF

D: .
size: .
V: TRBV27
J: TRBJ2-2
DNA: TGTGCCAGTAAAAACCGAGAAACCGGGGAGCTGTTTTTT
CDR3: CASKNRETGELFF

D: .
size: few
V: TRBV11-2
J: TRBJ2-5
DNA: TGTGCCAGCAGCTCCAGGCAAACTGAGGAGACCCAGTACTTC
CDR3: CASSSRQTEETQYF

D: .
size: few
V: TRBV6-5
J: TRBJ1-2
DNA: TGTGCCAGCAGTGTAGGAAAGTCTAACTATGGCTACACCTTC
CDR3: CASSVGKSNYGYTF

D: .
size: .
V: TRBV5-5
J: TRBJ2-3
DNA: TGTGCCAGCAGAAGCTGGGACTTTGCAGATACGCAGTATTTT
CDR3: CASRSWDFADTQYF

D: .
size: few
V: TRBV29-1
J: TRBJ1-5
DNA: TGCAGCGGGCCTGGCTATAACGAACAGCCCCAGCATTTT
CDR3: CSGPGYNEQPQHF